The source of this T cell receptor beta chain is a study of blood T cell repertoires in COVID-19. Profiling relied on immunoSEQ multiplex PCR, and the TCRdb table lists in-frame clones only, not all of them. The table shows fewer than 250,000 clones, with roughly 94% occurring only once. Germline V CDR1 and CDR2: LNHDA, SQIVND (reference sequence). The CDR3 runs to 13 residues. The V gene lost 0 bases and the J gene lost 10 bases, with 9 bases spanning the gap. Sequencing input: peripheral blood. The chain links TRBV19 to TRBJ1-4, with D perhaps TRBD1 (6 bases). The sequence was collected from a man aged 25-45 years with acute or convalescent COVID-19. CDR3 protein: CASSIDGGRKLFF. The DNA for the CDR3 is TGTGCCAGTAGTATAGATGGGGGCCGAAAACTGTTTTTT.